Below, 25 T cell receptor beta chains from the same sample are listed, as sequenced in a study of blood T cell repertoires in COVID-19. The assay was immunoSEQ multiplex PCR, and TCRdb's table has in-frame clones only and misses some. The data hold a few hundred thousand clones, with around 83% observed a single time. Sequencing used peripheral blood. The receptors come from a man aged 30 to 39 who had recovered from COVID-19.

Only one count was recorded for this clone. The CDR3 loop is CASSLDRTRYGYTF. Here the CDR3 DNA reads TGCGCCAGCAGCCTGGACAGAACTAGATATGGCTACACCTTC. The chain carries TRBV5-1 and TRBJ1-2; TRBD1 might be the D (6 bases). CDR1 and CDR2 (germline): SGHRS, YFSETQ. The CDR3 contains 14 residues. Deletions cut 4 bases from V and 5 bases from J, with 15 bases between.

V usage is TRBV19 and J usage is TRBJ2-2, with D possibly being TRBD1 (5 bases). V was clipped by 8 bases and J by 1 base, with 17 bases between them. The CDR3 covers 16 residues. Germline V gene data show CDR1 as LNHDA and CDR2 as SQIVND (reference sequence). The CDR3 region is CASLSRQGLNTGELFF. CDR3 nucleotide sequence: TGTGCCAGTCTGAGTCGTCAGGGCTTGAACACCGGGGAGCTGTTTTTT.

V and J are TRBV11-2 and TRBJ1-2; 9 bases are shared with TRBD1. The CDR3 extends over 15 amino acids. CDR1 is SGHAT, CDR2 FQNNGV, per germline. V lost 4 bases and J lost 4; bases outside the gene matches: 7. CDR3 region: CASSSGQGLAYGYTF. DNA of the CDR3: TGTGCCAGCAGCTCGGGACAGGGCCTCGCCTATGGCTACACCTTC. The whole variable domain, remainder taken from reference TRBV11-2 and TRBJ1-2, is EAGVAQSPRYKIIEKRQSVAFWCNPISGHATLYWYQQILGQGPKLLIQFQNNGVVDDSQLPKDRFSAERLKGVDSTLKIQPAKLEDSAVYLCASSSGQGLAYGYTFGSGTRLTVV.

The chain has TRBV7-3 and TRBJ2-3; D is possibly TRBD2 (5 bases). Trimming removed 2 bases at V and 2 bases at J, with 5 bases between. Germline V gene lookup returns CDR1 SGHTA and CDR2 FQGTGA. The CDR3 has 13 residues. The CDR3 sequence: CASSLDYTDTQYF. The CDR3 DNA is TGTGCCAGCAGCTTAGACTACACAGATACGCAGTATTTT.

The chain links TRBV18 to TRBJ2-5, with D hard to call. Trimming pared 4 bases from V and 4 bases from J, leaving 10 bases between. Germline lookup yields CDR1 KGHSH and CDR2 LQKENI. CDR3 length equals 13 residues. The CDR3 nucleotides are TGTGCCAGCTCACAGCTCACCGGAGAGACCCAGTACTTC. Protein sequence: CASSQLTGETQYF. Full variable domain (outside the CDR3, taken from reference TRBV18 and TRBJ2-5): NAGVMQNPRHLVRRRGQEARLRCSPMKGHSHVYWYRQLPEEGLKFMVYLQKENIIDESGMPKERFSAEFPKEGPSILRIQQVVRGDSAAYFCASSQLTGETQYFGPGTRLLVL.

V gene TRBV6-1 combines with J gene TRBJ1-2; TRBD1 is a possible D gene (5 bases). The germline gives CDR1 MNHNS, CDR2 SASEGT. V was trimmed by 4 bases and J by 2 bases, leaving 17 bases between them. This CDR3 region has 16 residues. CDR3 in amino acids: CASSVGRVDLNYGYTF. CDR3 coding DNA: TGTGCCAGCAGTGTGGGCAGGGTAGATTTAAACTATGGCTACACCTTC.

Only one count was recorded for this clone. The rearrangement links TRBV7-8 to TRBJ2-3; 7 nucleotides match TRBD1. The CDR3 is made up of 16 amino acids. V dropped 1 base and J dropped 3; count of bases not matched to a gene: 7. The germline gives CDR1 SGHVS, CDR2 FQNEAQ. Here the CDR3 reads CASSLEDRDATDTQYF. The CDR3 DNA is TGTGCCAGCAGCTTAGAAGACAGGGACGCAACAGATACGCAGTATTTT.

The table lists this clone with a count of one. The CDR3 coding sequence is TGTGCCAGCTCGCCCGGGGGGGCAGCTAACTATGGCTACACCTTC. Its protein is CASSPGGAANYGYTF. This chain connects TRBV5-6 to TRBJ1-2; maybe TRBD1 (6 bases). Per the germline V gene, CDR1 is SGHDT and CDR2 is YYEEEE. The CDR3 is 15 residues long. Trimming shortened V by 7 bases and J by 0 bases, and 16 bases separated the two germline ends.

This chain links TRBV3-1 (or the pseudogene TRBV3-2) with TRBJ1-2; 8 positions match TRBD1. The CDR3 spans 15 residues. Germline-derived CDR1 and CDR2 are LGHDT and YNNKEL (reference sequence). J was trimmed by 4 bases and V by 0 bases; bases with no gene match: 4. CDR3 DNA sequence: TGTGCCAGCAGCCAAGATCCCACAGGGGGCTATGGCTACACCTTC. Residues: CASSQDPTGGYGYTF.

The chain combines TRBV5-6 with TRBJ1-2, with 7 bases fitting TRBD1. Germline V gene sequence: CDR1 SGHDT, CDR2 YYEEEE. This CDR3 is 15 amino acids long. Unmatched junction bases numbered 6, after V lost 3 bases and J lost 1 base. CDR3 loop: CASSSTGFFNYGYTF. The CDR3 region has the DNA TGTGCCAGCAGCTCGACAGGGTTCTTTAACTATGGCTACACCTTC.

The CDR3 protein is CASRSTANTEAFF. The CDR3 nucleotides read TGTGCCAGCAGATCGACAGCTAACACTGAAGCTTTCTTT. The rearrangement uses TRBV6-5 and TRBJ1-1; possible D gene TRBD1, 5 bases. The V gene's germline CDR1 is MNHEY and CDR2 SVGAGI. Trimming stripped 6 bases from V and 2 bases from J, with 10 bases between. CDR3 length equals 13 residues.

The genes are TRBV7-8 and TRBJ2-7; maybe TRBD1 (5 bases). Trimming pared 5 bases from V and 2 bases from J, leaving 10 bases between. Germline V gene lookup returns CDR1 SGHVS and CDR2 FQNEAQ. CDR3 length: 13 amino acids. The CDR3 DNA reads TGTGCCAGCAGCCCACAGGTAACCTACGAGCAGTACGTC. Its translation: CASSPQVTYEQYV.

This chain connects TRBV7-9 to TRBJ1-1; D might be TRBD1 (6 bases). Per the germline V gene, CDR1 is SEHNR and CDR2 is FQNEAQ (reference sequence). The CDR3 length is 14 residues. Trimming took off 4 bases at V and 1 base at J, with 10 bases between the two ends. CDR3 coding DNA: TGTGCCAGCAGCTCCAGACAGGAGAACACTGAAGCTTTCTTT. Translating it yields CASSSRQENTEAFF.

The rearrangement uses TRBV7-9 and TRBJ2-1, with D perhaps TRBD2 (5 bases). The CDR3 runs 15 residues. The germline V gene encodes CDR1 SEHNR and CDR2 FQNEAQ (reference sequence). V was clipped by 1 base and J by 7 bases, with 14 bases between them. The CDR3 nucleotides are TGTGCCAGCAGCTTAGGAGGGTCGGCTTCGAATGAGCAGTTCTTC. Protein: CASSLGGSASNEQFF. The whole variable domain, remainder taken from reference TRBV7-9 and TRBJ2-1, is DTGVSQNPRHKITKRGQNVTFRCDPISEHNRLYWYRQTLGQGPEFLTYFQNEAQLEKSRLLSDRFSAERPKGSFSTLEIQRTEQGDSAMYLCASSLGGSASNEQFFGPGTRLTVL.

This clone was seen a single time. The chain is built from TRBV4-1 and TRBJ2-4; 10 bases map to TRBD2. CDR1 and CDR2 from the germline V gene are MGHRA and YSYEKL. V shed 1 base and J 2 bases; nucleotides not matched to a gene: 8. This CDR3 is 18 amino acids long. CDR3 DNA: TGCGCCAGCAGCCAAGGATCAGCGGGGGGGCTTACCAAAAACATTCAGTACTTC. It yields the protein CASSQGSAGGLTKNIQYF.

This chain links TRBV10-3 with TRBJ1-5, with D possibly matching TRBD1 (5 bases). CDR1 is ENHRY and CDR2 is SYGVKD in the germline V gene. CDR3 length: 13 amino acids. Trimming took off 6 bases at V and 3 bases at J, with 9 bases between the two ends. CDR3 DNA sequence: TGTGCCATCAGGGCAGGGCCCAATCAGCCCCAGCATTTT. It codes for CAIRAGPNQPQHF.

J is TRBJ2-5 and V is TRBV19, with D possibly matching TRBD1 (6 bases). This CDR3 contains 13 residues. V was pared by 4 bases and J by 5 bases, with 11 bases between. CDR1 and CDR2 (germline): LNHDA, SQIVND (reference sequence). CDR3 DNA sequence: TGTGCCAGTAGTACAGGGGTGGTGGAGACCCAGTACTTC. This sequence encodes CASSTGVVETQYF.

The J gene is TRBJ2-3, the V gene TRBV18; maybe TRBD2 (6 bases). Trimming pared 3 bases from V and 1 base from J, leaving 11 bases between. This CDR3 has 15 amino acids. In germline, CDR1 is KGHSH, CDR2 LQKENI. CDR3 sequence reads: CASSPSTGGTDTQYF. The CDR3 nucleotides are TGTGCCAGCTCACCTTCCACGGGGGGCACAGATACGCAGTATTTT. Filled out from reference TRBV18 and TRBJ2-3, the complete variable domain reads NAGVMQNPRHLVRRRGQEARLRCSPMKGHSHVYWYRQLPEEGLKFMVYLQKENIIDESGMPKERFSAEFPKEGPSILRIQQVVRGDSAAYFCASSPSTGGTDTQYFGPGTRLTVL.

The chain recombines TRBV29-1 with TRBJ1-3; 8 bases map to TRBD1. Trimming removed 3 bases from V and 1 base from J; junction bases left unmatched: 11. CDR3 length: 17 residues. Looked up from germline, CDR1 is SQVTM and CDR2 is ANQGSEA. This CDR3 is CSVETGEYTGSGNTIYF. Here the CDR3 DNA reads TGCAGCGTTGAGACAGGGGAGTACACTGGGTCTGGAAACACCATATATTTT.

The chain recombines TRBV2 with TRBJ2-7; TRBD2 matches 7 bases. Trimming took 4 bases from V and 4 from J; bases not matched to a gene: 4. The CDR3 totals 13 residues. CDR1 and CDR2 (germline): SNHLY, FYNNEI. DNA of the CDR3: TGTGCCAGCAGTGCCGGGGGAGGGTACGAGCAGTACGTC. This codes for CASSAGGGYEQYV.

The V and J genes are TRBV19 and TRBJ1-1, with a weak D call TRBD1 (5 bases). The germline gives CDR1 LNHDA, CDR2 SQIVND (reference sequence). V was pared by 5 bases and J by 7 bases, with 14 bases between. The length of the CDR3 is 13 residues. This CDR3 reads CASSYRKAYEAFF. The CDR3 DNA sequence: TGTGCCAGTAGTTACAGGAAAGCTTATGAAGCTTTCTTT.

The V and J genes are TRBV19 and TRBJ2-3; D perhaps matches TRBD1 (6 bases). V dropped 3 bases and J dropped 6 bases, with 16 bases sitting between them. The V gene's germline CDR1 is LNHDA and CDR2 SQIVND (reference sequence). CDR3 size: 15 residues. CDR3 sequence (DNA): TGTGCCAGTAGTATGGGACATACAACAGGGGATACGCAGTATTTT. This sequence encodes CASSMGHTTGDTQYF.

The rearrangement links TRBV9 to TRBJ1-1, with 8 bases that match TRBD1. This CDR3 has 15 residues. The junction had 8 bases not matched to a gene; V was cut back by 0 bases and J by 7 bases. Germline CDR1 reads SGDLS; CDR2 reads YYNGEE. The CDR3: CASSVGAGGGSEAFF. Written as DNA, the CDR3 is TGTGCCAGCAGCGTAGGTGCAGGGGGCGGGAGTGAAGCTTTCTTT.

V is TRBV7-9 and J is TRBJ2-3; D may be TRBD2 (6 bases). CDR1 SEHNR and CDR2 FQNEAQ come from the germline V gene (reference sequence). The CDR3 runs to 14 residues. Trimming pared 3 bases from V and 10 bases from J, leaving 17 bases between. The CDR3 coding sequence is TGTGCCAGCAGCTTGGAGGGTTTGGAGGATGCGCAGTATTTT. The encoded protein is CASSLEGLEDAQYF. The variable domain in full, with the rest retrieved from reference TRBV7-9 and TRBJ2-3, is DTGVSQNPRHKITKRGQNVTFRCDPISEHNRLYWYRQTLGQGPEFLTYFQNEAQLEKSRLLSDRFSAERPKGSFSTLEIQRTEQGDSAMYLCASSLEGLEDAQYFGPGTRLTVL.

This chain connects TRBV5-5 to TRBJ2-1, with no clear D. CDR3 length: 11 amino acids. Trimming cost V 1 base and J 9 bases, with 5 bases left between them. The germline V gene encodes CDR1 SGHKS and CDR2 YYEKEE (reference sequence). CDR3 sequence reads: CASSLLLEQFF. CDR3 nucleotides: TGTGCCAGCAGCTTGCTTCTTGAGCAGTTCTTC. Full variable domain (outside the CDR3, taken from reference TRBV5-5 and TRBJ2-1): DAGVTQSPTHLIKTRGQQVTLRCSPISGHKSVSWYQQVLGQGPQFIFQYYEKEERGRGNFPDRFSARQFPNYSSELNVNALLLGDSALYLCASSLLLEQFFGPGTRLTVL.